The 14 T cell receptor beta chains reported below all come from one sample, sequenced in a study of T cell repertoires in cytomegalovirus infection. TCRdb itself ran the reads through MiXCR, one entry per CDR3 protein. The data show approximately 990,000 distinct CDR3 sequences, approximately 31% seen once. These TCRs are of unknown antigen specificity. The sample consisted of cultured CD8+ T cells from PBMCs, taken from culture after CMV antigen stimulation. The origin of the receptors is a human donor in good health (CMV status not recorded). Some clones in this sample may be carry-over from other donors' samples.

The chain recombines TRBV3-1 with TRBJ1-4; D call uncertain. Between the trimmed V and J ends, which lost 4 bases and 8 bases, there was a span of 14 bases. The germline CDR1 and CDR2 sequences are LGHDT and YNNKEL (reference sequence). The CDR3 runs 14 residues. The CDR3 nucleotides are TGTGCCAGCAGCCCCGCGATGGGGAAAGAAAAACTGTTTTTT. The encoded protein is CASSPAMGKEKLFF. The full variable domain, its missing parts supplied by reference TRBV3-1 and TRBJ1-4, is DTAVSQTPKYLVTQMGNDKSIKCEQNLGHDTMYWYKQDSKKFLKIMFSYNNKELIINETVPNRFSPKSPDKAHLNLHINSLELGDSAVYFCASSPAMGKEKLFFGSGTQLSVL.

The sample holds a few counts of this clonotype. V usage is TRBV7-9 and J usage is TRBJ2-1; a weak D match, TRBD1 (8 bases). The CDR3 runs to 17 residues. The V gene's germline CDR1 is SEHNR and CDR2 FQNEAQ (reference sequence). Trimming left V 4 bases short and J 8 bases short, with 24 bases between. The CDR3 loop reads CASSSPVPTGGVDEQFF. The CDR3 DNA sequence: TGTGCCAGCAGCTCCCCTGTCCCTACAGGGGGGGTTGATGAGCAGTTCTTC.

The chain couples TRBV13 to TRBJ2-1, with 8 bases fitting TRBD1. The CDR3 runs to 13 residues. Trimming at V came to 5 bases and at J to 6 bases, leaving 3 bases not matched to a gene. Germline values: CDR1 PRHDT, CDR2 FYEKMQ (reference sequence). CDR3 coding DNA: TGTGCCAGCAGCCGCGGGACAGGCAATGAGCAGTTCTTC. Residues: CASSRGTGNEQFF.

CDR3 sequence: CASSLSDRVSTGELFF. The CDR3 coding sequence is TGTGCCAGCAGTTTATCGGACAGGGTTAGCACCGGGGAGCTGTTTTTT. V gene TRBV6-5 combines with J gene TRBJ2-2, with TRBD1 identical over 8 bases. CDR3 length equals 16 residues. J lost 4 bases, V lost 4 bases, and 8 bases had no gene match. Germline CDR1 MNHEY, CDR2 SVGAGI.

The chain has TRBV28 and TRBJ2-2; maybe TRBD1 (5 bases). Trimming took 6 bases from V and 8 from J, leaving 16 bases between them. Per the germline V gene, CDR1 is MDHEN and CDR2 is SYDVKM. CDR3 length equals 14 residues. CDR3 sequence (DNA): TGTGCCAGCAGCCAAGACAGAATTATAGGGGAGCTGTTTTTT. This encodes CASSQDRIIGELFF.

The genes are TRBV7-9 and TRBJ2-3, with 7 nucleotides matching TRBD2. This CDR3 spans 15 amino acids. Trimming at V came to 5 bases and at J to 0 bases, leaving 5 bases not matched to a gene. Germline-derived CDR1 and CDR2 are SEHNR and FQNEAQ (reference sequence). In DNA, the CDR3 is TGTGCCAGCAGCGAACCACTAGCGAGCACAGATACGCAGTATTTT. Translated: CASSEPLASTDTQYF. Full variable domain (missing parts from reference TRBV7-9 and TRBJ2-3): DTGVSQNPRHKITKRGQNVTFRCDPISEHNRLYWYRQTLGQGPEFLTYFQNEAQLEKSRLLSDRFSAERPKGSFSTLEIQRTEQGDSAMYLCASSEPLASTDTQYFGPGTRLTVL.

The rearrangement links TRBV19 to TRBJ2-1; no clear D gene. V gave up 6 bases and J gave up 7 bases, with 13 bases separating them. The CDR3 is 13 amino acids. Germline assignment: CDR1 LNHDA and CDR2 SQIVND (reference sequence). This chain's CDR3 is CASRLLSDNEQFF. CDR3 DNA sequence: TGTGCCAGTAGGCTACTTAGTGATAATGAGCAGTTCTTC.

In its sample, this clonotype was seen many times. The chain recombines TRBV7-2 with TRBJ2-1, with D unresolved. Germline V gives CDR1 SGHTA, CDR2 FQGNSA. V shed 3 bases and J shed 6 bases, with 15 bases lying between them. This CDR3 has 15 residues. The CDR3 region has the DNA TGTGCCAGCAGCTTTAATCTACTGCCGGGCAATGAGCAGTTCTTC. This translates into CASSFNLLPGNEQFF.

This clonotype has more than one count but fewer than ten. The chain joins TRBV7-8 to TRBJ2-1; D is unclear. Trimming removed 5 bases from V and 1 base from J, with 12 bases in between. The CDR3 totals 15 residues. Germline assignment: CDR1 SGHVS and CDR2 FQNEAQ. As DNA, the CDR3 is TGTGCCAGCAGCCCCCGTGTCGGGTCCTACAATGAGCAGTTCTTC. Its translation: CASSPRVGSYNEQFF.

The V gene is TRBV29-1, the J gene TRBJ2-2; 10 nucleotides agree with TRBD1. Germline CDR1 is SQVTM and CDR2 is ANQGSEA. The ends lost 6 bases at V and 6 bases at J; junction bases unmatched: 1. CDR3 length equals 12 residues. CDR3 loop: CSVGTGAGELFF. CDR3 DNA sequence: TGCAGCGTCGGGACAGGGGCCGGGGAGCTGTTTTTT.

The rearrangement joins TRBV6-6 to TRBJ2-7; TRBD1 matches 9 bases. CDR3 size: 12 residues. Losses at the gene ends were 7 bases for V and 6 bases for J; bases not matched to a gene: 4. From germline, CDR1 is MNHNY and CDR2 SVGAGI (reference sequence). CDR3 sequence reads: CASNRGRLEQYF. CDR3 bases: TGTGCCAGCAACAGGGGGCGCCTCGAGCAGTACTTC.

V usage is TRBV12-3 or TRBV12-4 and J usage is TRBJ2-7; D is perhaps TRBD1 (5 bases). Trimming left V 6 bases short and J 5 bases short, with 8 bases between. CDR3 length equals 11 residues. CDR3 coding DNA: TGTGCCAGCAGGGGGCTACACGAGCAGTACTTC. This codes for CASRGLHEQYF.

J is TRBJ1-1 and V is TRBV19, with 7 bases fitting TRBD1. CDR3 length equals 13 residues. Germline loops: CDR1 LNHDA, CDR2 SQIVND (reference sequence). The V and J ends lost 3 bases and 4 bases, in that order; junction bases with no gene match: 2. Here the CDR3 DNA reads TGTGCCAGTAGTATGTCAGGGGGCACTGAAGCTTTCTTT. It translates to CASSMSGGTEAFF. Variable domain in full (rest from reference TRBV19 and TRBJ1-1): DGGITQSPKYLFRKEGQNVTLSCEQNLNHDAMYWYRQDPGQGLRLIYYSQIVNDFQKGDIAEGYSVSREKKESFPLTVTSAQKNPTAFYLCASSMSGGTEAFFGQGTRLTVV.

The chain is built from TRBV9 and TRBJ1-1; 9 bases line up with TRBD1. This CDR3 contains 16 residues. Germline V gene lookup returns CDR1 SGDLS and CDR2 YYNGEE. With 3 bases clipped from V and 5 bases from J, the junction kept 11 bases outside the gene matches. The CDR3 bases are TGTGCCAGCAGCGCACCAGTTACAGGGGGCGTAACTGAAGCTTTCTTT. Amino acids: CASSAPVTGGVTEAFF.